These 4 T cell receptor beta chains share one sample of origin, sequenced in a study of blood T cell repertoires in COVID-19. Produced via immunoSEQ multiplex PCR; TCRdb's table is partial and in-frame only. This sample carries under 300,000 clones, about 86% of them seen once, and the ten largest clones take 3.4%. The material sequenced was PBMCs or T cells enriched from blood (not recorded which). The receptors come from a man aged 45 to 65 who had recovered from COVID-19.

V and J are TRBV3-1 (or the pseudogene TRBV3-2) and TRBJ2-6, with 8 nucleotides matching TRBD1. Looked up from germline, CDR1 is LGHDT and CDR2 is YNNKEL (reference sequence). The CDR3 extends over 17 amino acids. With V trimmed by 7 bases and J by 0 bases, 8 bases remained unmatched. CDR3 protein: CASNRQGRSSGANVLTF. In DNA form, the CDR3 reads TGTGCCAGCAACCGACAGGGGCGCTCCTCTGGGGCCAACGTCCTGACTTTC.

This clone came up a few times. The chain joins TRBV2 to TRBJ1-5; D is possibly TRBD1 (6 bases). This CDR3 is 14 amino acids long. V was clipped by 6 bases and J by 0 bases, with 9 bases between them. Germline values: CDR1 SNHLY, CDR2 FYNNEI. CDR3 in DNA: TGTGCCAGCAGAGGGACATATAGCAATCAGCCCCAGCATTTT. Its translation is CASRGTYSNQPQHF.

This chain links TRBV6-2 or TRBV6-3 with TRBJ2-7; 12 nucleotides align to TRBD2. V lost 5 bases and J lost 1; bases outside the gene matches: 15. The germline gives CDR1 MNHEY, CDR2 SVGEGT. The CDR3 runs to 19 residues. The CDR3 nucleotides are TGTGCCAGCAGTACAGCGCTACTAGCGGGGGGATCGTTATCCTACGAGCAGTACTTC. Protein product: CASSTALLAGGSLSYEQYF.

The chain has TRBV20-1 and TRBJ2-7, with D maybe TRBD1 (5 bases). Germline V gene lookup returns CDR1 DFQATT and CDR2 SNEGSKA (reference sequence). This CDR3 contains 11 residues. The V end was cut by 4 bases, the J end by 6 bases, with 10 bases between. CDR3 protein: CSANVGREQYF. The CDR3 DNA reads TGCAGTGCTAATGTGGGGCGCGAGCAGTACTTC.